Below, 14 T cell receptor beta chains from the same sample are listed, as sequenced in a study of OX40 agonist ivuxolimab in advanced cancers. Here immunoSEQ multiplex PCR was the method, and the copy in TCRdb shows in-frame clones only, minus some. The top ten clones hold around 15% of a sample with roughly 21,000 clones, 80% to 90% of them seen once. The sample was CD4+ or CD8+ T cells sorted from blood, taken in a trial of the OX40 agonist ivuxolimab. Receptor source: an adult with an advanced solid tumor such as melanoma, head and neck, liver or kidney cancer.

The CDR3 DNA is TGTGCAAGTCGCTTAGGGCCGGGACAGGGAGGGTCAGAGACCCAGTACTTC. Amino acid sequence: CASRLGPGQGGSETQYF. V and J are TRBV12-2 and TRBJ2-5; TRBD1 is taken as the D call from the table, unchecked against the DNA. TRBV12-2 is shown as a pseudogene. The CDR3 is made up of 17 amino acids.

The chain employs TRBV4-1 and TRBJ1-3, with D maybe TRBD1 (6 bases). This CDR3 comprises 15 residues. V was trimmed by 1 base and J by 2 bases, leaving 9 bases between them. Germline values: CDR1 MGHRA, CDR2 YSYEKL. CDR3 sequence (DNA): TGCGCCAGCAGCCAAGGGGAGGGGGCTGGAAACACCATATATTTT. Translated: CASSQGEGAGNTIYF.

V gene TRBV7-3 combines with J gene TRBJ2-7; TRBD2 might be the D (5 bases). The germline V gene encodes CDR1 SGHTA and CDR2 FQGTGA. With 5 bases removed from V and 2 bases from J, the gap between germline ends came to 10 bases. The CDR3 has 13 amino acids. CDR3 nucleotides: TGTGCCAGCAGCCAAGGAGGCACCTACGAGCAGTACTTC. Translated, it gives CASSQGGTYEQYF.

This clone was observed a few times. This CDR3 is CASSQGKMGTYEQYF. The CDR3 coding sequence is TGCGCCAGCAGCCAAGGGAAGATGGGGACCTACGAGCAGTACTTC. The chain is built from TRBV4-1 and TRBJ2-7; D gene uncertain. V gave up 1 base and J gave up 2 bases, with 12 bases separating them. The CDR3 runs 15 residues. Germline CDR1 MGHRA, CDR2 YSYEKL.

This clone was seen just once. The chain links TRBV30 to TRBJ2-7; 8 bases align to TRBD1. Trimming removed 0 bases from V and 3 bases from J; junction bases left unmatched: 7. Germline V gene data show CDR1 as GTSNPN and CDR2 as SVGIG (reference sequence). The CDR3 extends over 15 amino acids. CDR3 region: CAWSVLGQAHYEQYF. The CDR3, as DNA: TGTGCCTGGAGTGTACTGGGACAGGCTCACTACGAGCAGTACTTC.

This clone was counted once. CDR3 nucleotide sequence: TGTGCCATCAGTGATAGGGGGTTCTCTGGAAACACCATATATTTT. This encodes CAISDRGFSGNTIYF. The rearrangement uses TRBV10-3 and TRBJ1-3, with D possibly being TRBD1 (6 bases). V shed 3 bases and J shed 0 bases, with 9 bases lying between them. The CDR3 consists of 15 residues. Germline V gene sequence: CDR1 ENHRY, CDR2 SYGVKD.

V is TRBV2 and J is TRBJ1-2; maybe TRBD1 (6 bases). The CDR3 is made up of 13 amino acids. CDR1 and CDR2 from the germline V gene are SNHLY and FYNNEI. Trimming took 5 bases from V and 8 from J, leaving 15 bases between them. CDR3 coding DNA: TGTGCCAGCAGTTTACAGGGACTGCGGGGCTACACCTTC. Translated: CASSLQGLRGYTF.

A few counts support this clone. The V and J genes are TRBV5-1 and TRBJ2-1; TRBD1 or TRBD2 may be the D gene (5 bases each). CDR1 and CDR2 from the germline V gene are SGHRS and YFSETQ. This CDR3 has 15 amino acids. Trimming took 4 bases from V and 1 from J, leaving 12 bases between them. The DNA for the CDR3 is TGCGCCAGCAGCCTCCGGGACGGATCCTACAATGAGCAGTTCTTC. Protein sequence: CASSLRDGSYNEQFF.

The chain employs TRBV4-1 and TRBJ1-1, with D perhaps matching TRBD1 (5 bases). The length of the CDR3 is 18 residues. V lost 0 bases and J lost 1, with 18 bases in between. Germline-derived CDR1 and CDR2 are MGHRA and YSYEKL. The CDR3 region is CASSQDSGGVLKNTEAFF. CDR3 bases: TGCGCCAGCAGCCAAGATTCCGGAGGGGTACTTAAGAACACTGAAGCTTTCTTT.

The J gene is TRBJ2-3, the V gene TRBV2; D is possibly TRBD1 or TRBD2 (6 bases each). V lost 1 base and J lost 1, with 15 bases in between. This CDR3 has 17 amino acids. Per the germline V gene, CDR1 is SNHLY and CDR2 is FYNNEI. CDR3 sequence: CASSEVGGRGRTDTQYF. CDR3 DNA: TGTGCCAGCAGTGAAGTTGGTGGCCGGGGGCGCACAGATACGCAGTATTTT.

The chain uses TRBV7-9 and TRBJ2-3, with a tentative D call TRBD2 (6 bases). This CDR3 is 15 amino acids long. Germline CDR1 reads SEHNR; CDR2 reads FQNEAQ (reference sequence). V was shortened by 1 base and J by 2 bases, with 10 bases between the two germline ends. This CDR3 reads CASSLVRGNTDTQYF. As DNA, the CDR3 is TGTGCCAGCAGCTTAGTGCGGGGTAACACAGATACGCAGTATTTT. The whole variable domain, remainder taken from reference TRBV7-9 and TRBJ2-3, is DTGVSQNPRHKITKRGQNVTFRCDPISEHNRLYWYRQTLGQGPEFLTYFQNEAQLEKSRLLSDRFSAERPKGSFSTLEIQRTEQGDSAMYLCASSLVRGNTDTQYFGPGTRLTVL.

The V gene is TRBV21-1, the J gene TRBJ2-2; the D call in the table, TRBD2, was not verified against the DNA. TRBV21-1 is tagged as a pseudogene. The CDR3 covers 14 residues. The CDR3 reads CASSAGARTGELFF. The CDR3, as DNA: TGTGCCAGCAGTGCGGGGGCTCGAACCGGGGAGCTGTTTTTT.

The J gene is TRBJ1-4, the V gene TRBV19; the D is unclear. This CDR3 is built from 16 residues. Looked up from germline, CDR1 is LNHDA and CDR2 is SQIVND (reference sequence). Trimming removed 1 base from V and 6 bases from J, with 15 bases in between. Written as DNA, the CDR3 is TGTGCCAGTAGTATAGTCGGTCGGCGGGTGGATGAAAAACTGTTTTTT. This encodes CASSIVGRRVDEKLFF.

The CDR3 sequence is CASSQDGTEGDTQYF. The CDR3 bases are TGCGCCAGCAGCCAAGATGGTACAGAGGGCGATACGCAGTATTTT. The chain carries TRBV4-1 and TRBJ2-3; the D gene is possibly TRBD2 (5 bases). The CDR3 contains 15 residues. Deletions cut 0 bases from V and 6 bases from J, with 13 bases between. CDR1 is MGHRA, CDR2 YSYEKL, per germline.